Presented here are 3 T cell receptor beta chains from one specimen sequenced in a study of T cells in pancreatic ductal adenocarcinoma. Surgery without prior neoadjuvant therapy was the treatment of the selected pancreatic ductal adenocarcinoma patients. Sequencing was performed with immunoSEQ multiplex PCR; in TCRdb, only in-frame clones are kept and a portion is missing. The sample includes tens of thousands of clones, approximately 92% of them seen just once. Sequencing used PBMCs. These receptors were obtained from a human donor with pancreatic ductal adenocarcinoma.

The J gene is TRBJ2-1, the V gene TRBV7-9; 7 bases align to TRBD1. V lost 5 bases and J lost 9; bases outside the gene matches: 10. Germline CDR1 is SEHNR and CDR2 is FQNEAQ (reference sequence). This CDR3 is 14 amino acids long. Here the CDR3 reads CASSQGGEAFEQFF. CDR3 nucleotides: TGTGCCAGCAGCCAAGGGGGCGAGGCGTTTGAGCAGTTCTTC.

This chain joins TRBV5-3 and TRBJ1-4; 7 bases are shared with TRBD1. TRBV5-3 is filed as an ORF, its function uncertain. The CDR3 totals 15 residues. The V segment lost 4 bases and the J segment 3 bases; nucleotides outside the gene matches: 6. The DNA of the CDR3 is TGTGCCAGAAGCGACCAACAGGGGCCTAATGAAAAACTGTTTTTT. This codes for CARSDQQGPNEKLFF.

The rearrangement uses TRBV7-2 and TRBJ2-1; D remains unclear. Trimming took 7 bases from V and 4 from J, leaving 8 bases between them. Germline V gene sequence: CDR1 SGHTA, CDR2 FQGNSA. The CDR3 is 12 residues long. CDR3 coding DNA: TGTGCCAGCACCCCGTCTTACAATGAGCAGTTCTTC. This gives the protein CASTPSYNEQFF.